This entry is about one T cell receptor (beta chain). Assay used: immunoSEQ multiplex PCR; TCRdb lists only in-frame clones, some missing. The sample records hundreds of thousands of clones, 70% to 80% being singletons. The data originate from a study of shared clonotypes between healthy human individuals. The V and J ends lost 5 bases and 3 bases respectively, with 14 bases between them. Looked up from germline, CDR1 is SGHNT and CDR2 is YENEEA. This CDR3 comprises 14 residues. The receptor was isolated from a woman aged 40 to 49 in good health. Some clones in this sample may be carry-over from other donors' samples. The chain joins TRBV11-3 to TRBJ2-7; D may correspond to TRBD1 or TRBD2 (6 bases each). The specimen was PBMCs. The CDR3 region has the DNA TGTGCCAGCAGCCAGAGGGGGGAGGACTACGAGCAGTACTTC. The encoded protein is CASSQRGEDYEQYF. The full variable domain, completed using reference TRBV11-3 and TRBJ2-7, is EAGVVQSPRYKIIEKKQPVAFWCNPISGHNTLYWYLQNLGQGPELLIRYENEEAVDDSQLPKDRFSAERLKGVDSTLKIQPAELGDSAVYLCASSQRGEDYEQYFGPGTRLTVT.